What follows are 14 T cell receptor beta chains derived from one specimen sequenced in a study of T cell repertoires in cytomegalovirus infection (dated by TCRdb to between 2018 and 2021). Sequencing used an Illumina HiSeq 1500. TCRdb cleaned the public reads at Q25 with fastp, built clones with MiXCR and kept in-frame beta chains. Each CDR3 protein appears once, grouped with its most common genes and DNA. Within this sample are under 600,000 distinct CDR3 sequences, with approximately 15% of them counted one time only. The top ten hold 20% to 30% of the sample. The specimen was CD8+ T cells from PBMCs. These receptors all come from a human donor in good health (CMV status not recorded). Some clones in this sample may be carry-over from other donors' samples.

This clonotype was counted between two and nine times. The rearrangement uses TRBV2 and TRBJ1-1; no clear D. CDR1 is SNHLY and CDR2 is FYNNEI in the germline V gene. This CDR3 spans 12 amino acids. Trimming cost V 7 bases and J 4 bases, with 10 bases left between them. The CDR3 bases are TGTGCCAGCACCACCGGAAGCACTGAAGCTTTCTTT. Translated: CASTTGSTEAFF.

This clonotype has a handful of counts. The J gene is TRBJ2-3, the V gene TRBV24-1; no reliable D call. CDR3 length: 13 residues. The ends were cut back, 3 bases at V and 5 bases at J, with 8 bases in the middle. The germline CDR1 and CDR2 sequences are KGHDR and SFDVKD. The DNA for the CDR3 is TGTGCCACCAGTGATGAACTGGGAGATACGCAGTATTTT. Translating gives CATSDELGDTQYF.

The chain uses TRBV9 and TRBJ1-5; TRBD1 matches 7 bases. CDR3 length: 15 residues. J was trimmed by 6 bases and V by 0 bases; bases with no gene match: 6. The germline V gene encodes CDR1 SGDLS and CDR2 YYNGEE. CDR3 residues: CASSVGGGGSQPQHF. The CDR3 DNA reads TGTGCCAGCAGCGTAGGAGGGGGCGGCAGTCAGCCCCAGCATTTT.

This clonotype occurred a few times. The CDR3 loop reads CASSSPSALWADTQYF. CDR3 coding DNA: TGTGCCAGCAGCTCTCCCAGCGCACTTTGGGCAGATACGCAGTATTTT. The V call is TRBV11-2, the J call TRBJ2-3; no clear D. The CDR3 length is 16 residues. V was pared by 4 bases and J by 4 bases, with 18 bases between. CDR1 is SGHAT and CDR2 is FQNNGV in the germline V gene.

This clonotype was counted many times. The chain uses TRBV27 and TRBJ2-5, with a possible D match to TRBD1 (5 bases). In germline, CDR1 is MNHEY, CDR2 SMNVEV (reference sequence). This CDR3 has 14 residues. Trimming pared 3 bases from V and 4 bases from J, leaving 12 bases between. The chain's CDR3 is CASSLEGARETQYF. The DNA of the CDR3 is TGTGCCAGCAGTTTGGAAGGGGCTCGAGAGACCCAGTACTTC.

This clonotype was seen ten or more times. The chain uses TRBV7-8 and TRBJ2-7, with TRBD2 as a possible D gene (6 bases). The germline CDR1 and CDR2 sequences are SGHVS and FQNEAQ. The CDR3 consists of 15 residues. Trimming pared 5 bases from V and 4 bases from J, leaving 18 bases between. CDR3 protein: CASSPGRGNGYEQYF. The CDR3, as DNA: TGTGCCAGCAGCCCCGGGCGGGGCAATGGGTACGAGCAGTACTTC.

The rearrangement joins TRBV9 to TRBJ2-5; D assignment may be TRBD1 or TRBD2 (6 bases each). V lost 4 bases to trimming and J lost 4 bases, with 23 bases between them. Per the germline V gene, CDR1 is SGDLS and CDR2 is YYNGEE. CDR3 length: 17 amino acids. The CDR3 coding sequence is TGTGCCAGCAGCCCCGGAGGGGCAGGGGTGGAAGGAGAGACCCAGTACTTC. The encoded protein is CASSPGGAGVEGETQYF. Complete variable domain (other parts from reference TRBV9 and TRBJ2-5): DSGVTQTPKHLITATGQRVTLRCSPRSGDLSVYWYQQSLDQGLQFLIQYYNGEERAKGNILERFSAQQFPDLHSELNLSSLELGDSALYFCASSPGGAGVEGETQYFGPGTRLLVL.

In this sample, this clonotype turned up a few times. This chain's CDR3 is CASSFSGTGSYGYTF. CDR3 nucleotides: TGTGCCAGCAGTTTCTCCGGGACTGGTAGCTATGGCTACACCTTC. The V call is TRBV27, the J call TRBJ1-2, with D possibly TRBD1 on 5 matching bases. The germline V gene encodes CDR1 MNHEY and CDR2 SMNVEV (reference sequence). The CDR3 sequence is 15 residues long. Deletions cut 3 bases from V and 4 bases from J, with 15 bases between.

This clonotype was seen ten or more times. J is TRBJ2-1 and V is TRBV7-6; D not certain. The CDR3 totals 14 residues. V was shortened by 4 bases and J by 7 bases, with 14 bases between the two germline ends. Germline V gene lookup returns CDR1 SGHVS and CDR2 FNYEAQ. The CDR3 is CASSSKTGINEQFF. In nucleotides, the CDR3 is TGTGCCAGCAGCTCCAAAACTGGGATTAATGAGCAGTTCTTC.

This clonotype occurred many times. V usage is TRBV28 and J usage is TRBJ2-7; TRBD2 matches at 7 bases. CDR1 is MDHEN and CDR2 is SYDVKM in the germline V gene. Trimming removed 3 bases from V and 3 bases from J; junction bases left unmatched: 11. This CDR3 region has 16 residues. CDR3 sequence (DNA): TGTGCCAGCAGTTTCAGAGGGCTGGCGGGAGTCTACGAGCAGTACTTC. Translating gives CASSFRGLAGVYEQYF.

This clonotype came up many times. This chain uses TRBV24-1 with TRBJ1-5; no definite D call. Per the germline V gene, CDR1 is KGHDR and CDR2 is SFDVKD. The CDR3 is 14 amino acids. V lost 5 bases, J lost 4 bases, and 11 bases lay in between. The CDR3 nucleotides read TGTGCCACCAGTGTCTGGGCGAGGAATCAGCCCCAGCATTTT. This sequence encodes CATSVWARNQPQHF.

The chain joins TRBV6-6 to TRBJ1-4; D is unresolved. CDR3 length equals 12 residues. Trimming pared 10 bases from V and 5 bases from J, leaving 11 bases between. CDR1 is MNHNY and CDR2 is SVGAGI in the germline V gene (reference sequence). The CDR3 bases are TGTGCCACCACAGATGCCAATGAAAAACTGTTTTTT. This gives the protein CATTDANEKLFF.

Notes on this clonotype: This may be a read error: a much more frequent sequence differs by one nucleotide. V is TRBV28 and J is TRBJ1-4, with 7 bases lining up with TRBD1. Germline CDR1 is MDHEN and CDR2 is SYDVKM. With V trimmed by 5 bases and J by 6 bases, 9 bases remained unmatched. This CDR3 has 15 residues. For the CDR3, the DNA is TGTGCCAGCAGTCCCCCGGGACAGTTTGATGAAAAACTGTTTTTT. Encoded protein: CASSPPGQFDEKLFF.

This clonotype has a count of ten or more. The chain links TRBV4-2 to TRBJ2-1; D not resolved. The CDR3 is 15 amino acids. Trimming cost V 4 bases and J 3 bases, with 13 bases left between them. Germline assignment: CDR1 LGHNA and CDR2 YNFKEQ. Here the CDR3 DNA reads TGTGCCAGCAGCCCTGCCATAAGCCGCTACAATGAGCAGTTCTTC. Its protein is CASSPAISRYNEQFF.